This T cell receptor (beta chain) originates from a study of T cells after yellow fever vaccination. TCRdb processed the 5' RACE reads anew with MiXCR; each CDR3 protein has one entry. The table has tens of thousands of distinct CDR3 sequences, 7.3% seen once. The CDR3 totals 18 residues. The trim removed 1 base at V and 2 bases at J, leaving 9 bases unmatched. Germline V gene lookup returns CDR1 LGHDT and CDR2 YNNKEL (reference sequence). Study observations and caveats: Within FACS-sorted repertoires, abundant clonotypes contaminating from the bulk population could be present.

This clonotype was seen more than once but under ten times. Its antigen is not known. The chain uses TRBV3-1 and TRBJ2-1; 9 bases fit TRBD1. The source material was CD8+ T cells sorted from PBMCs, sampled 9 to 11 days after the first yellow fever vaccination. This clonotype was obtained from a young man who received the YFV17D yellow fever vaccine. DNA for the CDR3: TGTGCCAGCAGCCAAGTCAACAGGGGGCCAGGGCCCTACAATGAGCAGTTCTTC. It yields the protein CASSQVNRGPGPYNEQFF.